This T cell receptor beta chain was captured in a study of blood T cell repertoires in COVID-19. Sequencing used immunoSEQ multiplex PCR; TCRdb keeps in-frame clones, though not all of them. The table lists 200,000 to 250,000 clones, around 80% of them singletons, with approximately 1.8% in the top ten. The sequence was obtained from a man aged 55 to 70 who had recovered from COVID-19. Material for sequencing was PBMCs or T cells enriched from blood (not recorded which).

The CDR3: CASSYPTGRTEAFF. As DNA, the CDR3 is TGTGCCAGCAGTTACCCGACGGGAAGGACTGAAGCTTTCTTT. The chain couples TRBV6-2 or TRBV6-3 to TRBJ1-1; D remains ambiguous. This CDR3 has 14 amino acids. Trimming took off 2 bases at V and 5 bases at J, with 12 bases between the two ends. Per germline, CDR1 MNHEY and CDR2 SVGEGT.